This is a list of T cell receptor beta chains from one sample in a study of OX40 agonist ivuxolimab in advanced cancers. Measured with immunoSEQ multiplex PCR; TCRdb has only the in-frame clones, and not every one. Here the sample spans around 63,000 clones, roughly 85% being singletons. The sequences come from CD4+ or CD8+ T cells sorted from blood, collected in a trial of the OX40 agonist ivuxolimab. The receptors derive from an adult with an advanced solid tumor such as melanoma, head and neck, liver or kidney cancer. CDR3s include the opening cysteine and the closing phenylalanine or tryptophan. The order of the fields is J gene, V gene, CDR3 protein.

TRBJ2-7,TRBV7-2,CASSSPGVAGFPPYF
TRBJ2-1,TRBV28,CASSLSGRSEQFF
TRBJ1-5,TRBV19,CASSSGQQNQPQHF
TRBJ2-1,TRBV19,CASSKGLAGTTIHLYNEQFF
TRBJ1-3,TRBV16,CASSPMVGTGNTIYF
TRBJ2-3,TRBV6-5,CASSLAETTDTQYF
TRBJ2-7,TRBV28,CASSLSDRTAYEQYF
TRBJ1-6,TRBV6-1,CASIPLGGKNSPLHF
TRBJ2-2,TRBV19,CASRPGRAGAGELFF
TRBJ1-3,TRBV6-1,CASRSQGPSGNTIYF
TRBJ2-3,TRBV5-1,CASSPGSPGDTQYF
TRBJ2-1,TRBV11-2,CASSQALAGADEQFF
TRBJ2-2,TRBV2,CASMGGANTGELFF
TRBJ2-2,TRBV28,CASLRENTGELFF
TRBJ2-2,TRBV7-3,CASSFNRGNTGELFF
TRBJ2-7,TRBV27,CASSLSIRQGFYEQYF
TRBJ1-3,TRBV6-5,CASSYSIGQGGNTIYF
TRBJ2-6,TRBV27,CASSLLYGTGGNGGANVLTF
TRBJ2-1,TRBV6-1,CASSEAPYSYNEQFF
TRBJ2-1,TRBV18,CASSDQGAHEQFF
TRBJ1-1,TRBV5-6,CASSLKGAAEAFF
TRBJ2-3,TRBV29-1,CSVAIVAGGTDTQYF
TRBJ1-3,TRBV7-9,CASSLDGFSGNTIYF
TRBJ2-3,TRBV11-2,CASSSRQNTQYF
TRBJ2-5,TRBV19,CASSQQGGETQYF
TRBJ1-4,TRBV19,CASSIRGQGEKLFF
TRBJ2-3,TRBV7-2,CASSSRAGFFRASTDTQYF
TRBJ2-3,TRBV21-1,CASRRDRGLAGGLLRHTQYF
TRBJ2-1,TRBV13,CASSSRLAGTYNEQFF
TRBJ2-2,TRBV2,CASSPHGNTGELFF
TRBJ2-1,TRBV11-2,CASSLGKLHSSYNEQFF
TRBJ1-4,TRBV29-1,CSARPGGSNEKLFF
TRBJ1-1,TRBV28,CASSLPGTGNTEAFF
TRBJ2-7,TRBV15,CATSRGELSSYEQYF
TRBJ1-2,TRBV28,CASSPPGRGYTF
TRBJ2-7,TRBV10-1,CATSDRGYEQYF
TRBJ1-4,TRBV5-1,CASSSGTTNEKLFF
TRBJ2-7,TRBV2,CASSEGSQSSYEQYF
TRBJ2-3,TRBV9,CASSVSGSGGDTQYF
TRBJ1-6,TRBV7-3,CASSLDGNNSPLHF
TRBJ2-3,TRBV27,CAASVETTDTQYF
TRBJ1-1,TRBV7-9,CASSSPGHPNTEAFF
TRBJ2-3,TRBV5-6,CASSHGPGLAKPIRYF
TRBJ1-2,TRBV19,CASSPPGLGYGYTF
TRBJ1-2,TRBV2,CAASGTFYGYTF
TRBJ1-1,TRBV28,CASSRGQGVMNTEAFF
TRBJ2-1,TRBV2,CASSEGLAGAGEQFF
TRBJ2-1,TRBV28,CASSLPRDEGFNEQFF
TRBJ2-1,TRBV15,CATSRSQSGRKDNEQFF
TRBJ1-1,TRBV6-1,CASRGESSEAFF
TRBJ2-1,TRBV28,CASSLPWDRVVGNEQFF
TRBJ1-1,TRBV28,CASSTWDSGIDHAEAFF
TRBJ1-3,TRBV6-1,CASSEDFGLNSGNTIYF